The rows below give T cell receptor beta chains drawn from one sample of a study of T cell responses to AZD1222 COVID-19 vaccine. Clones were sequenced by immunoSEQ multiplex PCR, and TCRdb holds only the in-frame ones, with some missing. The table records about 180,000 clones, 85% to 90% of them present only once. The specimen comprised peripheral blood, sampled 28 days after the second dose of the MenACWY control vaccine. The source of these receptors is an adult who received the MenACWY meningococcal vaccine as a control. Each CDR3 is given with its conserved first and last residue. The D gene is left open where the match is weak. Where a row states a size, it is once, few, many or the class of an expanded clone; other rows omit it.

J,D,size,V,CDR3,DNA
TRBJ1-6,TRBD1,once,TRBV29-1,CSVAPDRGNSPLHF,TGCAGCGTCGCACCCGACAGGGGGAATTCACCCCTCCACTTT
TRBJ2-5,NA,NA,TRBV6-5,CASSYSSGPFGAQYF,TGTGCCAGCAGTTACTCGTCTGGCCCCTTTGGGGCCCAGTACTTC
TRBJ2-5,TRBD1,few,TRBV4-2,CASSQGGTAETQYF,TGTGCCAGCAGCCAAGGGGGGACAGCCGAGACCCAGTACTTC
TRBJ1-4,NA,NA,TRBV2,CASTGDRTNEKLFF,TGTGCCAGCACCGGAGACAGGACTAATGAAAAACTGTTTTTT
TRBJ1-1,TRBD1,NA,TRBV5-5,CASTGQAAITGTEAFF,TGTGCCAGCACGGGACAGGCCGCAATCACGGGCACTGAAGCTTTCTTT
TRBJ2-7,TRBD1,NA,TRBV30,CAWLGQGYEQYF,TGTGCCTGGCTGGGACAGGGTTACGAGCAGTACTTC
TRBJ1-1,NA,once,TRBV19,CASSTGASPNTEAFF,TGTGCCAGTAGTACTGGGGCATCCCCGAACACTGAAGCTTTCTTT
TRBJ1-2,NA,NA,TRBV10-3,CAISDWEGLGYTF,TGTGCCATCAGTGATTGGGAGGGGCTGGGCTACACCTTC
TRBJ2-3,TRBD2,NA,TRBV12-5,CASGQGTSGRSDTQYF,TGTGCTAGTGGTCAAGGGACTAGCGGGAGATCAGATACGCAGTATTTT
TRBJ2-4,TRBD2,NA,TRBV4-3,CASSQDHSGYLAKNIQYF,TGCGCCAGCAGCCAAGATCATAGCGGGTATCTAGCCAAAAACATTCAGTACTTC
TRBJ2-7,TRBD1,NA,TRBV3-1/TRBV3-2,CASSHPGQRNQYSYEQYF,TGTGCCAGCAGCCACCCGGGACAGCGAAACCAGTACTCCTACGAGCAGTACTTC
TRBJ1-5,TRBD1,NA,TRBV18,CASSREQGAVQPQHF,TGTGCCAGCTCACGGGAACAGGGGGCCGTTCAGCCCCAGCATTTT
TRBJ2-3,NA,once,TRBV4-3,CASSQAWSTDTQYF,TGCGCCAGCAGCCAAGCTTGGAGCACAGATACGCAGTATTTT
TRBJ2-7,NA,NA,TRBV3-1/TRBV3-2,CASSLQWEIGYEQYF,TGTGCCAGCAGCCTCCAGTGGGAGATCGGCTACGAGCAGTACTTC
TRBJ2-1,NA,NA,TRBV24-1,CATSVSRLNEQFF,TGTGCCACCAGTGTCTCCAGGTTGAATGAGCAGTTCTTC
TRBJ2-5,TRBD2,NA,TRBV7-2,CASSLGAGVFTETQYF,TGTGCCAGCAGCTTAGGGGCGGGAGTTTTTACGGAGACCCAGTACTTC